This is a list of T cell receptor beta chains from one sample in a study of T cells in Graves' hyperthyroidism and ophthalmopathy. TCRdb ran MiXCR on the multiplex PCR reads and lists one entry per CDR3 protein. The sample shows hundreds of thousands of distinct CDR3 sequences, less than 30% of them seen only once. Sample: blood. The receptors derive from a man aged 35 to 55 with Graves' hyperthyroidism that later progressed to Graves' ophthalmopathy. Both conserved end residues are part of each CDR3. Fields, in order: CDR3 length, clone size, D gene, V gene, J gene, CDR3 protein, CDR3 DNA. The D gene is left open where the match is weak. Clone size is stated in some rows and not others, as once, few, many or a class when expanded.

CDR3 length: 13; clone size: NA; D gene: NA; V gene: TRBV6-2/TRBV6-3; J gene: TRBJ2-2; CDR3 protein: CASSYLQTGELFF; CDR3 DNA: TGTGCCAGCAGTTACTTGCAGACCGGGGAGCTGTTTTTT
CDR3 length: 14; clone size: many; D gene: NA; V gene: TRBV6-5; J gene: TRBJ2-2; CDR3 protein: CASSLLGNTGELFF; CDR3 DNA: TGTGCCAGCAGTCTACTAGGGAACACCGGGGAGCTGTTTTTT
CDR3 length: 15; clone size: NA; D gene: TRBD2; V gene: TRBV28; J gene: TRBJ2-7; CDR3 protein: CASSSWGTSGSLGYF; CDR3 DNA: TGTGCCAGCAGTTCCTGGGGGACTAGCGGGAGTCTGGGGTACTTC
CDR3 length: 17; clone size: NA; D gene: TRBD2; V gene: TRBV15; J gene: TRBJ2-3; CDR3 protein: CATSSQLAGGHRDTQYF; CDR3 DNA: TGTGCCACCAGCAGCCAACTAGCGGGAGGGCATAGAGATACGCAGTATTTT
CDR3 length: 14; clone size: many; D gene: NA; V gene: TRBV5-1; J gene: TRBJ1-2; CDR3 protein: CASSLEFGSYGYTF; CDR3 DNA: TGCGCCAGCAGCTTGGAGTTTGGGAGCTATGGCTACACCTTC
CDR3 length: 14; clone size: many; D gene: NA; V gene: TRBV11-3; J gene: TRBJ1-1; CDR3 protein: CASSLAGDYTEAFF; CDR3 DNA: TGTGCCAGCAGCTTGGCCGGGGACTACACTGAAGCTTTCTTT
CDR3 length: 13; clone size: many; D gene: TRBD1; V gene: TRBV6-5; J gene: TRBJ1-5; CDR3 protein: CASEGGRNQPQHF; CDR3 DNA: TGTGCCAGCGAAGGGGGCCGAAATCAGCCCCAGCATTTT
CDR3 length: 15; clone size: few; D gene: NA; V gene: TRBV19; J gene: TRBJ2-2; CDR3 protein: CASSMGSDGTGELFF; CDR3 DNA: TGTGCCAGTAGTATGGGTAGCGATGGGACCGGGGAGCTGTTTTTT
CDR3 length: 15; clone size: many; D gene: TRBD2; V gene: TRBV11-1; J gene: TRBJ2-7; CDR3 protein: CASSFKTSGSYEQYF; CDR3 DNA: TGTGCCAGCAGCTTTAAGACTAGCGGCTCCTACGAGCAGTACTTC
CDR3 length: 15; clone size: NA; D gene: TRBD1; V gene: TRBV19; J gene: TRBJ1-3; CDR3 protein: CASSTDRKSGNTIYF; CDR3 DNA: TGTGCCAGTAGTACGGACAGGAAGTCTGGAAACACCATATATTTT
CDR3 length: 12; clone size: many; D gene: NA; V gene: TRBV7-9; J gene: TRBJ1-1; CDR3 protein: CASSPGETEAFF; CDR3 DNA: TGTGCCAGCAGCCCAGGGGAGACTGAAGCTTTCTTT
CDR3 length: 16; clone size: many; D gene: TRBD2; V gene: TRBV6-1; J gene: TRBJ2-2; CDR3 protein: CARSGGLAGAGGELFF; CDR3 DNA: TGTGCCAGAAGTGGGGGACTAGCGGGAGCGGGCGGGGAGCTGTTTTTT
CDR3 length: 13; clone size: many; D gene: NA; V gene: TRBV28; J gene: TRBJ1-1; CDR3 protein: CASTTEAGGIAFF; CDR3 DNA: TGTGCCAGCACCACAGAGGCGGGGGGGATAGCTTTCTTT
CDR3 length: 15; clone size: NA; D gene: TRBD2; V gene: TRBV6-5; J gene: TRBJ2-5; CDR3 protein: CASSWRTSGQETQYF; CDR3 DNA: TGTGCCAGCAGTTGGCGGACTAGCGGTCAAGAGACCCAGTACTTC
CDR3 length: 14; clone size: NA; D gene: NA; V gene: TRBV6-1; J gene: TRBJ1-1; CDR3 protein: CASSAQAMNTEAFF; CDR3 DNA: TGTGCCAGCAGTGCCCAGGCCATGAACACTGAAGCTTTCTTT
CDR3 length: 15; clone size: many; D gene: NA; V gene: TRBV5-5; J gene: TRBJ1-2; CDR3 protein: CASSLDERAHYGYTF; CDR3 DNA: TGTGCCAGCAGCTTGGACGAAAGAGCCCACTATGGCTACACCTTC
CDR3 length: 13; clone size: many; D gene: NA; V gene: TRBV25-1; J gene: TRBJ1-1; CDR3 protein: CASSLRTDTEAFF; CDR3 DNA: TGTGCCAGCAGTCTTAGGACTGATACTGAAGCTTTCTTT
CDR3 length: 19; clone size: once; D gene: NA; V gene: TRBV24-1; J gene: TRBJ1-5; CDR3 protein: CATSDPTRDPQGGNQPQHF; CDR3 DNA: TGTGCCACCAGTGACCCAACCCGGGACCCTCAAGGAGGCAATCAGCCCCAGCATTTT
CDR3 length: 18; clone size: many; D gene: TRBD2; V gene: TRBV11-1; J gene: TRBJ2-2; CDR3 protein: CASRTGTSGRRNTGELFF; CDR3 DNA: TGTGCCAGCAGAACCGGGACTAGCGGGAGGAGGAACACCGGGGAGCTGTTTTTT
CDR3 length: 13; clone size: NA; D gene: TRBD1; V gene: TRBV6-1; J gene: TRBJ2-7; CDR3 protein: CASSKGASWEQYF; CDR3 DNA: TGTGCCAGCAGTAAGGGGGCCTCGTGGGAGCAGTACTTC
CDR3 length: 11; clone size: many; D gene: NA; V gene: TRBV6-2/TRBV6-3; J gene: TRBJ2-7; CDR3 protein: CASRGGGEQYF; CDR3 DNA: TGTGCCAGCAGGGGAGGAGGCGAGCAGTACTTC
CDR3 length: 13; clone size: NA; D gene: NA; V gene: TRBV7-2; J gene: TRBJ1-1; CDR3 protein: CASSLIPNTEAFF; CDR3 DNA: TGTGCCAGCAGCTTAATCCCCAACACTGAAGCTTTCTTT
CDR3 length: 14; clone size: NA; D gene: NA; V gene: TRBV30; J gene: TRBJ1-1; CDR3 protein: CAWTLAGISTEAFF; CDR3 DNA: TGTGCCTGGACCCTTGCAGGGATTAGCACTGAAGCTTTCTTT
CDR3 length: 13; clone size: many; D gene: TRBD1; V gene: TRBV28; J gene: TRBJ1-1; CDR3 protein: CASSPRQGTEAFF; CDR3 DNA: TGTGCCAGCAGCCCTAGACAGGGGACTGAAGCTTTCTTT
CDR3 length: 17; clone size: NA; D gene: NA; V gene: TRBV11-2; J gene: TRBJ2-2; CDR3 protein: CASSFPVGGGRTEERFF; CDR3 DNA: TGTGCCAGCAGCTTCCCCGTGGGAGGGGGACGCACCGAGGAGCGGTTTTTT
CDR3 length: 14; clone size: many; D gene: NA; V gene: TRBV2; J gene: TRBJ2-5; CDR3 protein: CALRRGGGGETQYF; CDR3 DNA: TGTGCCCTCCGAAGGGGAGGGGGCGGTGAGACCCAGTACTTC
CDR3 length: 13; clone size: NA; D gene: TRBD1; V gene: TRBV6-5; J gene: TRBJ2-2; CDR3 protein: CASSSGGRGELFF; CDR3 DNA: TGTGCCAGCAGTTCAGGGGGCCGCGGGGAGCTGTTTTTT
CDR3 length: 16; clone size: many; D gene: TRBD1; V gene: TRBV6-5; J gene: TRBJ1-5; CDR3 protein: CASSYWVTGDDQPQHF; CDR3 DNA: TGTGCCAGCAGTTACTGGGTCACAGGGGACGATCAGCCCCAGCATTTT
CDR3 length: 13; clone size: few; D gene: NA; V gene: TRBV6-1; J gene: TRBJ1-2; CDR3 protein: CASSESETYGYTF; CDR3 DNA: TGTGCCAGCAGTGAGTCAGAAACCTATGGCTACACCTTC
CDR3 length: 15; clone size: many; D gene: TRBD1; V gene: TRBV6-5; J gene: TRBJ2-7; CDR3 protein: CASSSLRDSAYEQYF; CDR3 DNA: TGTGCCAGCAGTTCCCTCCGGGACAGCGCCTACGAGCAGTACTTC
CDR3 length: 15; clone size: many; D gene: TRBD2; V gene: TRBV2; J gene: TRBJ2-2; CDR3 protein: CATLDGTSITGELFF; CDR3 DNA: TGTGCCACCCTGGACGGGACTAGCATCACCGGGGAGCTGTTTTTT
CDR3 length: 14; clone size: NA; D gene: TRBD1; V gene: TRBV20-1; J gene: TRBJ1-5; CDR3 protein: CSARAGTANQPQHF; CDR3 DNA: TGCAGTGCTAGGGCCGGGACAGCTAATCAGCCCCAGCATTTT
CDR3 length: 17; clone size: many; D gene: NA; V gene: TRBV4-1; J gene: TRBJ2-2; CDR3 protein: CASSQDARPANTGELFF; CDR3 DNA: TGCGCCAGCAGCCAAGATGCAAGACCGGCGAACACCGGGGAGCTGTTTTTT
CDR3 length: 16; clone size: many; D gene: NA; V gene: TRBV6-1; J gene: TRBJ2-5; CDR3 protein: CASSRTGGGWQETQYF; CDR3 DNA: TGTGCCAGCAGTAGGACCGGAGGAGGGTGGCAAGAGACCCAGTACTTC
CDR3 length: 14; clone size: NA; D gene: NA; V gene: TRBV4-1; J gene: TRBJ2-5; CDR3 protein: CASSHVGRGETQYF; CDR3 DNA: TGCGCCAGCAGCCACGTCGGTCGAGGCGAGACCCAGTACTTC
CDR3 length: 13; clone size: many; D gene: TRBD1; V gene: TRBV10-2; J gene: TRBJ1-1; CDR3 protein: CASSGQGMTEAFF; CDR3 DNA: TGCGCCAGCAGCGGACAGGGGATGACTGAAGCTTTCTTT
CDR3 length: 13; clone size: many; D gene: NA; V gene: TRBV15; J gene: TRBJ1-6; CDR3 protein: CATSREINSPLHF; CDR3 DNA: TGTGCCACCAGCAGAGAGATCAATTCACCCCTCCACTTT
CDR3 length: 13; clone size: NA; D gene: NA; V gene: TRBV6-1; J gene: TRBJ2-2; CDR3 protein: CASHNEGTGELFF; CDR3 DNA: TGTGCCAGCCACAACGAGGGCACCGGGGAGCTGTTTTTT
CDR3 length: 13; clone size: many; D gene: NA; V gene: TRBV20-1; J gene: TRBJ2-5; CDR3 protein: CSARDPRQETQYF; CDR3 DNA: TGCAGTGCTAGAGATCCCAGACAAGAGACCCAGTACTTC
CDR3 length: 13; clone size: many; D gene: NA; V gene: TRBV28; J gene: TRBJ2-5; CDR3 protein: CASMEGSQETQYF; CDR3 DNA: TGTGCCAGCATGGAGGGTAGCCAAGAGACCCAGTACTTC
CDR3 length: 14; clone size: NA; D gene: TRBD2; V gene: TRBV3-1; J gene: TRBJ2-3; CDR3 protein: CASSQDAGDVLQYF; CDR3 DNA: TGTGCCAGCAGCCAAGATGCGGGAGACGTTTTGCAGTATTTT
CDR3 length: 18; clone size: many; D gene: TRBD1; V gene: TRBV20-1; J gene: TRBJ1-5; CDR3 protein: CSARDPRDRGLSNQPQHF; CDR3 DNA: TGCAGTGCTAGAGATCCGAGAGACAGGGGGCTTAGCAATCAGCCCCAGCATTTT
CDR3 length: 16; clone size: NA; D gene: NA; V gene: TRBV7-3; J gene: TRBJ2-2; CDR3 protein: CASSLMGSGNTGELFF; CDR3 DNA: TGTGCCAGCAGCTTAATGGGTAGCGGGAACACCGGGGAGCTGTTTTTT
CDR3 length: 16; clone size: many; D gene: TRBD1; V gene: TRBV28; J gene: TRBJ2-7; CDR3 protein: CASTLPQGAGSYEQYF; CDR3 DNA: TGTGCCAGCACTCTACCCCAGGGGGCTGGCTCCTACGAGCAGTACTTC
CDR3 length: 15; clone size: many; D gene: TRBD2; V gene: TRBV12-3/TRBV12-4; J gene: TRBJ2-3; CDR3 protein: CASSPTGGGTDTQYF; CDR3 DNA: TGTGCCAGCAGTCCGACGGGGGGAGGCACAGATACGCAGTATTTT
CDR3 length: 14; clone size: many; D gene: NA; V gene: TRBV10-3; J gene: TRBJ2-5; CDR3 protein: CAISDGSRQETQYF; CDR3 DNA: TGTGCCATCAGTGATGGGAGCCGACAAGAGACCCAGTACTTC
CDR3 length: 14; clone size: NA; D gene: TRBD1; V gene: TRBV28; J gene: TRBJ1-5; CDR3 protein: CASTEGQGARTQHF; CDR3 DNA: TGTGCCAGCACAGAGGGACAGGGGGCCAGGACCCAGCATTTT
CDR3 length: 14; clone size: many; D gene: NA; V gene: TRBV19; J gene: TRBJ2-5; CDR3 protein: CASSIGQARETQYF; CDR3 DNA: TGTGCCAGTAGTATAGGTCAGGCGAGGGAGACCCAGTACTTC
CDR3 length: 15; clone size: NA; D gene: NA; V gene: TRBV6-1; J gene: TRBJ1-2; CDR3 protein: CASSEGEGRIYGYTF; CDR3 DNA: TGTGCCAGCAGTGAAGGGGAGGGAAGGATCTATGGCTACACCTTC
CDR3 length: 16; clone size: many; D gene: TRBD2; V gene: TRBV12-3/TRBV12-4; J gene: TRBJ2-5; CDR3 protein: CASSLRLAGGQETQYF; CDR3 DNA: TGTGCCAGCAGCCTACGACTAGCGGGAGGGCAAGAGACCCAGTACTTC
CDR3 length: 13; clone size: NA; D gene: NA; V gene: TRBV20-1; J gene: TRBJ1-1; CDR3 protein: CSARKPGPLEAFF; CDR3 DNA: TGCAGTGCTAGAAAACCGGGACCCCTTGAAGCTTTCTTT
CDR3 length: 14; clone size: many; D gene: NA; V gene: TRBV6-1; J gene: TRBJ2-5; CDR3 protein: CASSDGSGEETQYF; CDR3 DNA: TGTGCCAGCAGTGATGGTTCGGGAGAAGAGACCCAGTACTTC
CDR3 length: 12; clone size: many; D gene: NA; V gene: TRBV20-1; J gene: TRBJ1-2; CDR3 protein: CSATTAGYGYTF; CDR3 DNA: TGCAGTGCTACGACAGCGGGATATGGCTACACCTTC
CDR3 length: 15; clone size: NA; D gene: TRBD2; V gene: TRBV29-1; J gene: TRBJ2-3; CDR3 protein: CSVEVGTSGADTQYF; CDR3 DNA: TGCAGCGTTGAAGTAGGGACTAGCGGCGCAGATACGCAGTATTTT
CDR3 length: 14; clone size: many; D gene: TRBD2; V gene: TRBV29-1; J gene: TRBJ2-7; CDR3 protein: CSVRLAGGGYEQYF; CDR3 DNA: TGCAGCGTCCGACTAGCGGGAGGAGGCTACGAGCAGTACTTC
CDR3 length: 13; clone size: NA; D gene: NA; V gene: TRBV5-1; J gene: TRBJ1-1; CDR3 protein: CARNAPANTEAFF; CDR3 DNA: TGCGCCAGAAATGCCCCCGCGAACACTGAAGCTTTCTTT
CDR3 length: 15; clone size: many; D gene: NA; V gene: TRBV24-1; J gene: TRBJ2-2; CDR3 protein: CATSDLQDSTGELFF; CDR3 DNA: TGTGCCACCAGTGATTTGCAGGACTCCACCGGGGAGCTGTTTTTT
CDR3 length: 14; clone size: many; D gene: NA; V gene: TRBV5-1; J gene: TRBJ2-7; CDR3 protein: CASSYDRSSYEQYF; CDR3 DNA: TGCGCCAGCAGTTACGACCGAAGCTCCTACGAGCAGTACTTC